This TCR beta chain was documented in a study of blood T cell repertoires in COVID-19. The overall study: Sources were T cells, B-cell-depleted T cells, or PBMCs; the material itself was cDNA or gDNA.

Worth noting for this clone: The sample contains more than one DNA sequence encoding this CDR3.

Method: immunoSEQ multiplex PCR; TCRdb's copy keeps in-frame clones and lacks some. The repertoire includes about 170,000 clones, approximately 86% of them detected once, and 2% to 3% sits in the top ten. V lost 5 bases and J lost 5; bases outside the gene matches: 4. CDR1 and CDR2 from the germline V gene are SGHTA and FQGTGA. The CDR3 has 13 amino acids. This receptor was identified in a woman of 80 years or more with COVID-19, enrolled during active disease. Material: peripheral blood. The chain combines TRBV7-3 with TRBJ2-5, with TRBD2 matching 8 bases. CDR3 nucleotide sequence: TGTGCCAGCAGCCTGGGACTAGAGGAGACCCAGTACTTC. As protein: CASSLGLEETQYF.